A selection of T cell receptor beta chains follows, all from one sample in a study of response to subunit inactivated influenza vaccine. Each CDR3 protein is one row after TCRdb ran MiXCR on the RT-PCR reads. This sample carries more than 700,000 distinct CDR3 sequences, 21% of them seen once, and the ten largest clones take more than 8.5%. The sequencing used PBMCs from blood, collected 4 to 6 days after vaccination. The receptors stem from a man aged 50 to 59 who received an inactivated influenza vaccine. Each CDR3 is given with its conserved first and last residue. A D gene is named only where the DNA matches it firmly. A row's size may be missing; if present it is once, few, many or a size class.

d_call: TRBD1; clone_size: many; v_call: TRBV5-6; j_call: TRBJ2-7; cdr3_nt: TGTGCCAGCAGCCCTTTGGGACAGCCTGACGAGCAGTACTTC; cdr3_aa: CASSPLGQPDEQYF
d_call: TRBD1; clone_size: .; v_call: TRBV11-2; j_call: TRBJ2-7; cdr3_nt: TGTGCCAGCCGTAGTATCGGACAGGGTCACTCCTACGAGCAGTACTTC; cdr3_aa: CASRSIGQGHSYEQYF
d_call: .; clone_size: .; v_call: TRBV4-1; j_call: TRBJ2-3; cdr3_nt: TGCGCCAGCAGCCAAGGGAACCGGGGCACAGATACGCAGTATTTT; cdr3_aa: CASSQGNRGTDTQYF
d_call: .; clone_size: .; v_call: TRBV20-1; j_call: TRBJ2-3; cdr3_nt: TGCAGTGCCGCCCCGTGGGGTACAGATACGCAGTATTTT; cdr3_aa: CSAAPWGTDTQYF
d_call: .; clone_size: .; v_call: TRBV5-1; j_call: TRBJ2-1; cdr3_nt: TGCGCCACCAGGGATGACAATGAGCAGTTCTTC; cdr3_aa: CATRDDNEQFF
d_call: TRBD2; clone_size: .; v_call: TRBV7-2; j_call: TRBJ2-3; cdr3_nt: TGTGCCAGCAGCTTATCGGGAGGGTGGGATACGCAGTATTTT; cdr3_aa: CASSLSGGWDTQYF
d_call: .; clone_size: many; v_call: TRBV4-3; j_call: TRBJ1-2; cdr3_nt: TGCGCCAGCAGCAACCCCGGGGGATATGGCTACACCTTC; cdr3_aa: CASSNPGGYGYTF
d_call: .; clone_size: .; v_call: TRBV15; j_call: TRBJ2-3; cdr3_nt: TGTGCCACCAGCAGAGTCGGAGCAGATACGCAGTATTTT; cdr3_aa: CATSRVGADTQYF
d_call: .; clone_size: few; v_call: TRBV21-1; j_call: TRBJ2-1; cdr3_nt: TGTGCCAGCAGCACCCAGAGCCCGTTGGCGAACGATGAGCAGTTCTTC; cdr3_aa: CASSTQSPLANDEQFF
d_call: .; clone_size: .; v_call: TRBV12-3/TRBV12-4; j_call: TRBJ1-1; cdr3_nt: TGTGCCAGCAGTCTTTACCGGGGGCCGGCTGAAGCTTTCTTT; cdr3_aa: CASSLYRGPAEAFF
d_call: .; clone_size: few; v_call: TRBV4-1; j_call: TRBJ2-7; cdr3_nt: TGCGCCAGCAGCCAGAGGGAGGGGGTGGACGAGCAGTACTTC; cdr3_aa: CASSQREGVDEQYF
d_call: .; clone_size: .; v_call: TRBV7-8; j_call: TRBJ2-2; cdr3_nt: TGTGCCAGCAGCCCCACCCCCGGGGAGCTGTTTTTT; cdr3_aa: CASSPTPGELFF
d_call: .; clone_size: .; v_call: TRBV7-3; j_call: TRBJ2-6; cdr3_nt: TGTGCCAGCAGCTTCGAGGCAGGGACCTCTGGGGCCAACGTCCTGACTTTC; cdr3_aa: CASSFEAGTSGANVLTF
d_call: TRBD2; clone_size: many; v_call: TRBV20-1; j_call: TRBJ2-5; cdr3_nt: TGCAGTGCCACACGAGAGCGGGGTAAAGAGACCCAGTACTTC; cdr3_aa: CSATRERGKETQYF
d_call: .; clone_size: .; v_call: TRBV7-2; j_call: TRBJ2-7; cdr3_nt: TGTGCCAGCAGCCCCCGGCGGGGAACCTACGAGCAGTACTTC; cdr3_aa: CASSPRRGTYEQYF
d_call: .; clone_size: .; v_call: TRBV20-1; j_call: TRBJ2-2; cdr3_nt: TGCAGTGCTTTGGGCCCCCGAGGGGACACCGGGGAGCTGTTTTTT; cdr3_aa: CSALGPRGDTGELFF
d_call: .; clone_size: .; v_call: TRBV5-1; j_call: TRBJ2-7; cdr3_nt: TGCGCCAGCAGCTTAGGGACTGAGCTAGCCTACGAGCAGTACTTC; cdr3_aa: CASSLGTELAYEQYF
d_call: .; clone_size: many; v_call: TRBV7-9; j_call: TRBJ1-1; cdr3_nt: TGTGCCAGCAGTCACTATGTGGGCAGGGCGGGCACTGAAGCTTTCTTT; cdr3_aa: CASSHYVGRAGTEAFF